A single sample is the source of the 2 T cell receptor beta chains below, sequenced in a study of technical replicates of blood from several donors. The repertoire was sequenced with immunoSEQ multiplex PCR; TCRdb's copy has only in-frame clones and lacks some. The sample lists almost 90,000 clones; just under 95% were seen once. Sequenced material: T cells isolated from PBMCs. All receptors derive from a human donor in good health.

This clone was recorded only once. The chain employs TRBV15 and TRBJ1-5, with D uncertain. The germline V and J ends were trimmed by 2 bases and 7 bases, with 15 bases remaining between them. Germline V gene lookup returns CDR1 LNHNV and CDR2 YYDKDF (reference sequence). This CDR3 is built from 15 residues. The CDR3 DNA reads as TGTGCCACCAGCAGACCCTACAGTAGTTACCAGCCCCAGCATTTT. This codes for CATSRPYSSYQPQHF.

This chain links TRBV6-1 with TRBJ2-5; D uncertain. Germline CDR1 and CDR2: MNHNS and SASEGT. The V gene lost 2 bases and the J gene lost 5 bases, with 6 bases spanning the gap. The CDR3 is made up of 12 amino acids. For the CDR3, the DNA is TGTGCCAGCAGTGAATTGAGGGAGACCCAGTACTTC. It codes for CASSELRETQYF.